Below, 4 T cell receptor beta chains from the same sample are listed, as sequenced in a study of T-cell memory formation after mild COVID-19. TCRdb re-called the 5' RACE reads through MiXCR, storing one row per CDR3 protein. The data show about 240,000 distinct CDR3 sequences, with 8% to 9.5% seen just once and 20% to 25% held by the top ten. The sample taken for sequencing was PBMCs or a T cell subset sorted from them (not recorded which). These receptors all stem from a young man who had mild COVID-19 (a few samples of this study predate the infection). Cell type and time point are not known.

This clonotype has at least ten counts. The CDR3 region has the DNA TGTGCCAGCAGCCAAGATAGGGGGACAGGGGGCTACGAGCAGTACTTC. Its protein product is CASSQDRGTGGYEQYF. The V gene is TRBV4-2, the J gene TRBJ2-7; 11 bases fit TRBD1. Looked up from germline, CDR1 is LGHNA and CDR2 is YNFKEQ. The CDR3 runs to 16 residues. V lost 0 bases to trimming and J lost 3 bases; unmatched junction nucleotides: 4.

The V gene is TRBV3-1, the J gene TRBJ1-5; D ambiguous. Germline V gene data show CDR1 as LGHDT and CDR2 as YNNKEL (reference sequence). This CDR3 has 13 residues. Trimming removed 1 base from V and 3 bases from J, with 4 bases in between. The CDR3 DNA sequence: TGTGCCAGCAGCCAAGGTCACAATCAGCCCCAGCATTTT. Translation gives CASSQGHNQPQHF.

This clonotype showed up just a few times. V usage is TRBV5-6 and J usage is TRBJ2-1; no clear D. The germline gives CDR1 SGHDT, CDR2 YYEEEE. Trimming removed 2 bases from V and 4 bases from J, with 13 bases in between. The CDR3 sequence is 15 residues long. CDR3 nucleotides: TGTGCCAGCAGCTTAAGTGGTCGGAGATACAATGAGCAGTTCTTC. Translated: CASSLSGRRYNEQFF.

V is TRBV7-3 and J is TRBJ2-7; D ambiguous. V lost 6 bases to trimming and J lost 0 bases, with 12 bases between them. This CDR3 comprises 14 residues. The germline V gene has CDR1 SGHTA and CDR2 FQGTGA. The CDR3 DNA reads as TGTGCCAGCAGTTACACTACGAGCTCCTACGAGCAGTACGTC. This sequence encodes CASSYTTSSYEQYV.